The 27 T cell receptor beta chains given below trace back to one sample, sequenced in a study of shared clonotypes between healthy human individuals. Naive CD8 cells comprised CD45RO-negative, CCR7-positively selected cells, excluding terminally differentiated effector memory CD45RA+ cells. This table comes from immunoSEQ multiplex PCR, and its TCRdb copy is limited to in-frame clones, with some not included. The sample records 550,000 to 750,000 clones, about 91% being singletons. The sample consisted of naive CD8+ T cells sorted from blood. These receptor sequences come from a man in his thirties or forties in good health.

J is TRBJ2-5 and V is TRBV2, with D uncertain. Trimming left V 4 bases short and J 1 base short, with 16 bases between. CDR1 and CDR2 from the germline V gene are SNHLY and FYNNEI. The CDR3 contains 16 residues. As DNA, the CDR3 is TGTGCCAGCAGTGGTGGCAGCTTAGGGCTCCAAGAGACCCAGTACTTC. Protein sequence: CASSGGSLGLQETQYF.

This chain uses TRBV6-6 with TRBJ2-2; 7 bases align to TRBD2. The CDR3 is 16 amino acids. Germline V gene sequence: CDR1 MNHNY, CDR2 SVGAGI (reference sequence). J lost 1 base, V lost 6 bases, and 8 bases had no gene match. The DNA of the CDR3 is TGTGCCAGCAGGGGACGGGAGCGGGAGAACACCGGGGAGCTGTTTTTT. Translation gives CASRGRERENTGELFF.

This clone occurred a few times. The CDR3 DNA reads TGTGCCACCAGCAGAGACTCAGGGTTTCTGCGCTACGAGCAGTACTTC. Amino acids: CATSRDSGFLRYEQYF. The rearrangement uses TRBV15 and TRBJ2-7, with D tentatively TRBD1 (5 bases). CDR1 is LNHNV and CDR2 is YYDKDF in the germline V gene (reference sequence). Deletions cut 0 bases from V and 3 bases from J, with 15 bases between. This CDR3 is built from 16 residues.

This chain connects TRBV9 to TRBJ2-3, with TRBD2 identical over 13 bases. Germline assignment: CDR1 SGDLS and CDR2 YYNGEE. The CDR3 contains 18 residues. Germline trimming cut 3 bases from V and 3 bases from J; bases unmatched to any gene: 10. The CDR3 region is CASSGGLAGTARTDTQYF. The DNA for the CDR3 is TGTGCCAGCAGCGGGGGACTAGCGGGGACCGCCCGAACAGATACGCAGTATTTT.

The V and J genes are TRBV18 and TRBJ2-1; TRBD2 agrees at 7 bases. The CDR3 spans 12 residues. V gave up 6 bases and J gave up 9 bases; unmatched junction bases: 5. Looked up from germline, CDR1 is KGHSH and CDR2 is LQKENI. As DNA, the CDR3 is TGTGCCAGCTCTCCGACTAGCAGTGAGCAGTTCTTC. It translates to CASSPTSSEQFF.

The chain carries TRBV11-3 and TRBJ2-2, with TRBD1 as a possible D gene (6 bases). From germline, CDR1 is SGHNT and CDR2 YENEEA. V lost 6 bases and J lost 6, with 11 bases in between. The CDR3 runs to 13 residues. The CDR3 DNA sequence: TGTGCCAGCAGTTTAACAGGGTCCGGGGAGCTGTTTTTT. Translation gives CASSLTGSGELFF.

The gene calls are TRBV4-3 and TRBJ2-7, with TRBD2 matching over 7 bases. The CDR3 contains 18 residues. The germline V gene encodes CDR1 LGHNA and CDR2 YSLEER. Germline trimming cut 0 bases from V and 3 bases from J; bases unmatched to any gene: 14. The CDR3 sequence is CASSQDVYTGGFIYEQYF. CDR3 coding DNA: TGCGCCAGCAGCCAAGATGTGTACACGGGGGGTTTTATCTACGAGCAGTACTTC.

The chain employs TRBV27 and TRBJ2-2; the D gene is possibly TRBD2 (6 bases). Per germline, CDR1 MNHEY and CDR2 SMNVEV (reference sequence). The germline V and J ends were trimmed by 3 bases and 8 bases, with 13 bases remaining between them. The length of the CDR3 is 14 residues. The CDR3 DNA sequence: TGTGCCAGCAGTTTGGCGGGATATTTTGGGGAGCTGTTTTTT. It encodes CASSLAGYFGELFF.

This clone showed up just once. This chain uses TRBV6-1 with TRBJ1-4; 8 bases match TRBD1. J lost 6 bases, V lost 6 bases, and 9 bases had no gene match. The CDR3 length is 15 residues. CDR1 and CDR2 from the germline V gene are MNHNS and SASEGT. CDR3 sequence reads: CASRGYTGQDEKLFF. CDR3 coding DNA: TGTGCCAGCAGAGGATATACGGGACAGGATGAAAAACTGTTTTTT.

The chain combines TRBV12-5 with TRBJ2-1; D unclear. The germline V and J ends were trimmed by 5 bases and 2 bases, with 7 bases remaining between them. CDR1 and CDR2 (germline): LGHNT, FRNRAP. The CDR3 is 13 residues long. CDR3 coding DNA: TGTGCTAGTGGTCCTGGACCCTACAATGAGCAGTTCTTC. Its protein product is CASGPGPYNEQFF.

The rearrangement joins TRBV6-6 to TRBJ2-7; 7 nucleotides line up with TRBD1. CDR1 and CDR2 from the germline V gene are MNHNY and SVGAGI (reference sequence). Trimming cost V 6 bases and J 3 bases; bases outside gene matches: 11. CDR3 length: 15 amino acids. The CDR3 DNA sequence: TGTGCCAGCAGCGAGGAGACAGGGTGGAACTACGAGCAGTACTTC. This codes for CASSEETGWNYEQYF.

The chain joins TRBV27 to TRBJ1-1; maybe TRBD1 (6 bases). V lost 5 bases and J 0 bases, leaving 13 bases between the germline ends. The CDR3 runs 15 residues. From germline, CDR1 is MNHEY and CDR2 SMNVEV (reference sequence). In nucleotides, the CDR3 is TGTGCCAGCAGTCGCCCGCCAGGGGTGAACACTGAAGCTTTCTTT. This encodes CASSRPPGVNTEAFF.

This clone was seen a handful of times. The CDR3 protein is CARDGPGGPGNEQFF. CDR3 sequence (DNA): TGTGCCAGAGACGGTCCGGGAGGGCCAGGGAATGAGCAGTTCTTC. The rearrangement links TRBV21-1 to TRBJ2-1; the listed D gene, TRBD2, was not tested against the DNA. TRBV21-1 is given as a pseudogene. The CDR3 length is 15 residues.

This clone was seen just once. This chain connects TRBV7-6 to TRBJ2-7; maybe TRBD2 (5 bases). This CDR3 has 12 residues. Germline V gives CDR1 SGHVS, CDR2 FNYEAQ. V dropped 5 bases and J dropped 6 bases, with 11 bases sitting between them. The DNA for the CDR3 is TGTGCCAGCAGCAACACTAGTTTCGAGCAGTACTTC. This gives the protein CASSNTSFEQYF.

This CDR3 is CASSQDGNQPQHF. For the CDR3, the DNA is TGTGCCAGCAGCCAGGACGGCAATCAGCCCCAGCATTTT. This chain connects TRBV7-2 to TRBJ1-5; unclear D gene. Trimming removed 5 bases from V and 2 bases from J, with 7 bases in between. CDR3 length equals 13 residues. In germline, CDR1 is SGHTA, CDR2 FQGNSA.

The chain links TRBV30 to TRBJ1-1, with 9 bases fitting TRBD1. V dropped 5 bases and J dropped 5; count of bases not matched to a gene: 6. The CDR3 has 13 residues. CDR1 GTSNPN and CDR2 SVGIG come from the germline V gene (reference sequence). CDR3 amino acids: CAWWGQGGTEAFF. The CDR3 DNA is TGTGCCTGGTGGGGACAGGGAGGAACTGAAGCTTTCTTT. Variable domain in full (rest from reference TRBV30 and TRBJ1-1): SQTIHQWPATLVQPVGSPLSLECTVEGTSNPNLYWYRQAAGRGLQLLFYSVGIGQISSEVPQNLSASRPQDRQFILSSKKLLLSDSGFYLCAWWGQGGTEAFFGQGTRLTVV.

This sequence joins TRBV7-6 and TRBJ2-7; D may match TRBD1 or TRBD2 (6 bases each). The germline gives CDR1 SGHVS, CDR2 FNYEAQ. This CDR3 has 16 amino acids. Trimming removed 1 base from V and 0 bases from J, with 13 bases in between. CDR3: CASSLGGGNSSYEQYF. The DNA for the CDR3 is TGTGCCAGCAGCTTAGGAGGGGGGAATAGCTCCTACGAGCAGTACTTC.

Of note for this clone: At the DNA level, this CDR3 is encoded by other sequences in the same sample as well. V and J are TRBV7-9 and TRBJ2-7; D not certain. V was pared by 1 base and J by 2 bases, with 9 bases between. CDR1 and CDR2 (germline): SEHNR, FQNEAQ (reference sequence). The CDR3 is made up of 14 amino acids. The CDR3 loop is CASSLVGETYEQYF. The CDR3 DNA follows: TGTGCCAGCAGCTTAGTCGGTGAGACCTACGAGCAGTACTTC.

This chain connects TRBV13 to TRBJ2-7; 11 bases map to TRBD2. With 3 bases clipped from V and 4 bases from J, the junction kept 11 bases outside the gene matches. Per the germline V gene, CDR1 is PRHDT and CDR2 is FYEKMQ (reference sequence). This CDR3 comprises 17 residues. The DNA for the CDR3 is TGTGCCAGCAGCTTGAGGTCTAGCGGGAGGCGGGGGTACGAGCAGTACTTC. It encodes CASSLRSSGRRGYEQYF.

The chain employs TRBV27 and TRBJ2-2, with D possibly matching TRBD2 (6 bases). Germline lookup yields CDR1 MNHEY and CDR2 SMNVEV (reference sequence). V was clipped by 5 bases and J by 3 bases, with 10 bases between them. The CDR3 contains 14 residues. The CDR3, as DNA: TGTGCCAGCAGTGCGGGACCCTACACCGGGGAGCTGTTTTTT. It encodes CASSAGPYTGELFF.

V is TRBV9 and J is TRBJ2-1; tentative D call: TRBD2 (6 bases). The CDR3 spans 16 residues. Deletions cut 3 bases from V and 2 bases from J, with 15 bases between. CDR1 SGDLS and CDR2 YYNGEE come from the germline V gene. CDR3 sequence: CASSGFRDSAYNEQFF. Written as DNA, the CDR3 is TGTGCCAGCAGCGGTTTCCGGGACTCGGCCTACAATGAGCAGTTCTTC.

The rearrangement joins TRBV7-9 to TRBJ2-7, with 9 bases aligning to TRBD1. This CDR3 spans 15 amino acids. CDR1 is SEHNR, CDR2 FQNEAQ, per germline (reference sequence). V lost 5 bases, J lost 6 bases, and 11 bases stayed unmatched. The CDR3 spells CASSPPGTGLVEQYF. The CDR3 coding sequence is TGTGCCAGCAGCCCACCGGGGACAGGGTTAGTCGAGCAGTACTTC.

The V and J genes are TRBV14 and TRBJ2-7, with TRBD2 matching 7 bases. After removal of 2 bases from V and 0 bases from J, the junction contained 4 bases not matched to a gene. Per germline, CDR1 SGHDN and CDR2 FVKESK. This CDR3 is 15 amino acids long. The CDR3 spells CASSQREGVSYEQYF. The CDR3 bases are TGTGCCAGCAGCCAAAGGGAGGGAGTCTCCTACGAGCAGTACTTC.

The chain uses TRBV7-9 and TRBJ1-1; 8 nucleotides match TRBD1. The CDR3 runs 16 residues. V trimming: 4 bases; J trimming: 3 bases; junction bases outside the gene matches: 10. Germline CDR1 and CDR2: SEHNR and FQNEAQ (reference sequence). The CDR3 DNA follows: TGTGCCAGCAGCTCGACCGACAGGGGATTGGACACTGAAGCTTTCTTT. Protein: CASSSTDRGLDTEAFF. Looking up the rest from reference TRBV7-9 and TRBJ1-1 gives the full variable domain: DTGVSQNPRHKITKRGQNVTFRCDPISEHNRLYWYRQTLGQGPEFLTYFQNEAQLEKSRLLSDRFSAERPKGSFSTLEIQRTEQGDSAMYLCASSSTDRGLDTEAFFGQGTRLTVV.

The rearrangement joins TRBV7-8 to TRBJ2-1, with D maybe TRBD1 (7 bases). Trimming cost V 0 bases and J 3 bases, with 12 bases left between them. From germline, CDR1 is SGHVS and CDR2 FQNEAQ. This CDR3 spans 16 amino acids. The CDR3 DNA sequence: TGTGCCAGCAGCTTAGCAGCAGGGGGAGGCTACAATGAGCAGTTCTTC. Its protein product is CASSLAAGGGYNEQFF.

The rearrangement uses TRBV5-1 and TRBJ1-2; D is possibly TRBD1 (6 bases). CDR1 and CDR2 from the germline V gene are SGHRS and YFSETQ. CDR3 length: 12 amino acids. Trimming removed 4 bases from V and 7 bases from J, with 11 bases in between. The CDR3 spells CASSGGGSGYTF. CDR3 in DNA: TGCGCCAGCAGCGGAGGGGGTTCTGGCTACACCTTC.

Only a few counts were recorded for this clone. The chain carries TRBV18 and TRBJ2-3, with TRBD2 matching over 9 bases. There are 16 residues in the CDR3. From germline, CDR1 is KGHSH and CDR2 LQKENI. J gave up 5 bases and V 4 bases, and 10 bases lay outside the gene matches. The CDR3 protein is CASSRGTSQAVDTQYF. The CDR3 DNA follows: TGTGCCAGCTCACGCGGGACTAGCCAGGCGGTAGATACGCAGTATTTT.